This TCR beta chain was retrieved from a study of control samples from healthy donors and cancer patients. Repertoires were generated with immunoSEQ multiplex PCR, while TCRdb's copy carries only in-frame clones and drops some. The table has roughly 68,000 clones, 83% seen once. The V gene lost 5 bases and the J gene lost 0 bases, with 8 bases spanning the gap. The CDR3 consists of 14 residues. Germline loops: CDR1 MNHEY, CDR2 SVGEGT. This clonotype originated in a man aged 55-75 years in good health. The chain combines TRBV6-2 or TRBV6-3 with TRBJ1-3; unclear D gene. The material sequenced was blood. CDR3 loop: CASSGQTSGNTIYF. The CDR3 coding sequence is TGTGCCAGCAGTGGTCAAACCTCTGGAAACACCATATATTTT.